This T cell receptor (beta chain) was sequenced during a study of cytomegalovirus exposure and HLA in healthy donors. Sequencing used immunoSEQ multiplex PCR; TCRdb keeps in-frame clones, though not all of them. The top ten hold around 0.88% of the sample, which has 300,000 to 400,000 clones, approximately 91% seen once. This TCR came from a man aged 25-40 years in good health and CMV-seronegative. Sequences were obtained from PBMCs.

The CDR3 protein is CASSAKLAGGSGANVLTF. The CDR3 coding sequence is TGTGCCAGCAGCGCGAAACTAGCGGGGGGCTCTGGGGCCAACGTCCTGACTTTC. The V and J genes are TRBV7-6 and TRBJ2-6; 12 bases are shared with TRBD2. The CDR3 runs to 18 residues. Germline lookup yields CDR1 SGHVS and CDR2 FNYEAQ. V gave up 5 bases and J gave up 0 bases; unmatched junction bases: 5.